A selection of T cell receptor beta chains follows, all from one sample in a study of blood T cell repertoires in COVID-19. Clones were read by immunoSEQ multiplex PCR, and TCRdb kept only the in-frame ones, dropping some. The repertoire holds about 200,000 clones, with roughly 90% as singletons. Sequenced input: peripheral blood. These TCRs come from a man aged 60-69 years with COVID-19, enrolled during active disease. CDR3s include the opening cysteine and the closing phenylalanine or tryptophan. A D gene is named only where the DNA matches it firmly. Size is stated for part of the rows, as once, few or many counts, or as a class when the clone is expanded.

d_call: .
j_call: TRBJ2-1
cdr3_length: 15
v_call: TRBV28
clone_size: .
cdr3_aa: CASSTLSGRYNEQFF
cdr3_nt: TGTGCCAGCAGTACCCTAAGTGGGAGGTACAATGAGCAGTTCTTC

d_call: TRBD1
j_call: TRBJ1-1
cdr3_length: 17
v_call: TRBV10-3
clone_size: .
cdr3_aa: CAISEWGRGLMNTEAFF
cdr3_nt: TGTGCCATCAGTGAGTGGGGCAGGGGGTTGATGAACACTGAAGCTTTCTTT

d_call: TRBD1
j_call: TRBJ2-7
cdr3_length: 13
v_call: TRBV5-4
clone_size: .
cdr3_aa: CASSRQGTGEQYF
cdr3_nt: TGTGCCAGCAGCCGACAGGGAACGGGGGAGCAGTACTTC

d_call: TRBD2
j_call: TRBJ2-1
cdr3_length: 13
v_call: TRBV19
clone_size: .
cdr3_aa: CASSVGTSGEQFF
cdr3_nt: TGTGCCAGTAGTGTAGGGACTAGCGGTGAGCAGTTCTTC

d_call: .
j_call: TRBJ1-4
cdr3_length: 12
v_call: TRBV9
clone_size: few
cdr3_aa: CASSPSGEKLFF
cdr3_nt: TGTGCCAGCAGCCCCTCGGGTGAAAAACTGTTTTTT

d_call: .
j_call: TRBJ1-5
cdr3_length: 14
v_call: TRBV7-9
clone_size: .
cdr3_aa: CASSPQTGNQPQHF
cdr3_nt: TGTGCCAGCAGCCCCCAGACAGGAAATCAGCCCCAGCATTTT

d_call: .
j_call: TRBJ1-3
cdr3_length: 14
v_call: TRBV28
clone_size: .
cdr3_aa: CASSPTGTGNTIYF
cdr3_nt: TGTGCCAGCAGTCCGACGGGGACTGGAAACACCATATATTTT

d_call: .
j_call: TRBJ2-2
cdr3_length: 16
v_call: TRBV4-2
clone_size: .
cdr3_aa: CASSQRFYTNTGELFF
cdr3_nt: TGTGCCAGCAGCCAAAGATTCTATACGAACACCGGGGAGCTGTTTTTT

d_call: .
j_call: TRBJ2-1
cdr3_length: 14
v_call: TRBV7-2
clone_size: .
cdr3_aa: CASSPRTTYNEQFF
cdr3_nt: TGTGCCAGCAGCCCCCGGACTACCTACAATGAGCAGTTCTTC

d_call: .
j_call: TRBJ1-5
cdr3_length: 14
v_call: TRBV19
clone_size: .
cdr3_aa: CASSPGHSNQPQHF
cdr3_nt: TGTGCCAGTAGTCCAGGACATAGCAATCAGCCCCAGCATTTT

d_call: .
j_call: TRBJ1-3
cdr3_length: 15
v_call: TRBV6-5
clone_size: .
cdr3_aa: CASKLGGSSGNTIYF
cdr3_nt: TGTGCCAGCAAGTTGGGGGGGAGCTCTGGAAACACCATATATTTT

d_call: TRBD1
j_call: TRBJ1-4
cdr3_length: 21
v_call: TRBV7-6
clone_size: .
cdr3_aa: CASSSRRTGGIASGTNEKLFF
cdr3_nt: TGTGCCAGCAGCTCCAGAAGGACAGGAGGTATCGCGTCAGGAACTAATGAAAAACTGTTTTTT

d_call: TRBD1
j_call: TRBJ2-7
cdr3_length: 15
v_call: TRBV29-1
clone_size: .
cdr3_aa: CSVVRGDRVYDEQYF
cdr3_nt: TGCAGCGTAGTTAGGGGGGACAGGGTGTATGACGAGCAGTACTTC

d_call: TRBD1
j_call: TRBJ1-5
cdr3_length: 16
v_call: TRBV18
clone_size: .
cdr3_aa: CASSPPRQGSNQPQHF
cdr3_nt: TGTGCCAGCTCACCTCCGCGACAGGGGAGCAATCAGCCCCAGCATTTT

d_call: .
j_call: TRBJ2-7
cdr3_length: 13
v_call: TRBV19
clone_size: .
cdr3_aa: CASSFSPSYEQYF
cdr3_nt: TGTGCCAGTAGTTTTAGCCCTTCCTACGAGCAGTACTTC

d_call: TRBD1
j_call: TRBJ2-7
cdr3_length: 15
v_call: TRBV28
clone_size: .
cdr3_aa: CASSPTGASSYEQYF
cdr3_nt: TGTGCCAGCAGTCCAACAGGGGCTAGCTCCTACGAGCAGTACTTC

d_call: .
j_call: TRBJ2-1
cdr3_length: 15
v_call: TRBV11-2
clone_size: .
cdr3_aa: CASSLGGGSYNEQFF
cdr3_nt: TGTGCCAGCAGCTTAGGTGGCGGTTCCTACAATGAGCAGTTCTTC

d_call: .
j_call: TRBJ2-7
cdr3_length: 12
v_call: TRBV10-3
clone_size: .
cdr3_aa: CAIAAAGYEQYF
cdr3_nt: TGTGCCATCGCGGCGGCTGGCTACGAGCAGTACTTC

d_call: TRBD1
j_call: TRBJ1-1
cdr3_length: 14
v_call: TRBV18
clone_size: .
cdr3_aa: CASLQGGYSTEAFF
cdr3_nt: TGTGCCAGCCTGCAGGGGGGTTATAGCACTGAAGCTTTCTTT

d_call: .
j_call: TRBJ1-2
cdr3_length: 13
v_call: TRBV7-3
clone_size: .
cdr3_aa: CASSLNPGDGYTF
cdr3_nt: TGTGCCAGCAGCTTAAATCCCGGGGATGGCTACACCTTC

d_call: .
j_call: TRBJ1-2
cdr3_length: 14
v_call: TRBV7-3
clone_size: once
cdr3_aa: CASSLFQRYYGYTF
cdr3_nt: TGTGCCAGCAGCTTATTCCAGAGGTACTATGGCTACACCTTC

d_call: TRBD2
j_call: TRBJ2-2
cdr3_length: 15
v_call: TRBV30
clone_size: .
cdr3_aa: CAWRLTSANTGELFF
cdr3_nt: TGTGCCTGGAGGTTGACTAGCGCGAACACCGGGGAGCTGTTTTTT

d_call: TRBD1
j_call: TRBJ2-7
cdr3_length: 14
v_call: TRBV5-1
clone_size: .
cdr3_aa: CASSVGQRSYEQYF
cdr3_nt: TGCGCCAGCAGCGTGGGACAGCGCTCCTACGAGCAGTACTTC

d_call: TRBD1
j_call: TRBJ2-7
cdr3_length: 14
v_call: TRBV19
clone_size: .
cdr3_aa: CASSGTVSSYEQYF
cdr3_nt: TGTGCCAGTAGTGGGACAGTGAGCTCCTACGAGCAGTACTTC

d_call: .
j_call: TRBJ2-3
cdr3_length: 16
v_call: TRBV5-1
clone_size: .
cdr3_aa: CASSLEFPGAHGTQYF
cdr3_nt: TGCGCCAGCAGCTTAGAATTTCCAGGGGCGCATGGTACGCAGTATTTT

d_call: .
j_call: TRBJ1-2
cdr3_length: 15
v_call: TRBV9
clone_size: .
cdr3_aa: CASSVPGQANYGYTF
cdr3_nt: TGTGCCAGCAGCGTACCAGGTCAGGCTAACTATGGCTACACCTTC

d_call: .
j_call: TRBJ2-5
cdr3_length: 14
v_call: TRBV6-5
clone_size: .
cdr3_aa: CASSYSTAQETQYF
cdr3_nt: TGTGCCAGCAGTTACTCGACAGCGCAAGAGACCCAGTACTTC

d_call: .
j_call: TRBJ1-6
cdr3_length: 16
v_call: TRBV4-1
clone_size: .
cdr3_aa: CASSQDLGALNSPLHF
cdr3_nt: TGCGCCAGCAGCCAAGATCTGGGGGCTCTTAATTCACCCCTCCACTTT

d_call: .
j_call: TRBJ2-5
cdr3_length: 17
v_call: TRBV7-2
clone_size: once
cdr3_aa: CASSLVADKRGGRTQYF
cdr3_nt: TGTGCCAGCAGCTTAGTAGCGGACAAGCGCGGAGGAAGGACCCAGTACTTC

d_call: TRBD2
j_call: TRBJ2-5
cdr3_length: 17
v_call: TRBV7-9
clone_size: .
cdr3_aa: CASSFKRTSGGQETQYF
cdr3_nt: TGTGCCAGCAGCTTCAAGCGGACTAGCGGGGGGCAAGAGACCCAGTACTTC

d_call: .
j_call: TRBJ2-7
cdr3_length: 15
v_call: TRBV10-3
clone_size: .
cdr3_aa: CAISEGARSTYEQYF
cdr3_nt: TGTGCCATCAGTGAAGGGGCCCGAAGTACTTACGAGCAGTACTTC

d_call: .
j_call: TRBJ1-6
cdr3_length: 13
v_call: TRBV27
clone_size: .
cdr3_aa: CASSLSRGTPLHF
cdr3_nt: TGTGCCAGCAGTTTATCGAGGGGGACACCCCTCCACTTT

d_call: TRBD1
j_call: TRBJ1-4
cdr3_length: 17
v_call: TRBV4-2
clone_size: once
cdr3_aa: CASSQPTSTGGDEKLFF
cdr3_nt: TGTGCCAGCAGCCAACCGACTTCGACAGGGGGCGATGAAAAACTGTTTTTT

d_call: TRBD2
j_call: TRBJ2-1
cdr3_length: 15
v_call: TRBV5-1
clone_size: .
cdr3_aa: CASTPGLADYNEQFF
cdr3_nt: TGCGCCAGCACTCCGGGACTAGCGGATTACAATGAGCAGTTCTTC

d_call: .
j_call: TRBJ1-4
cdr3_length: 14
v_call: TRBV5-4
clone_size: .
cdr3_aa: CASSLAGREEKLFF
cdr3_nt: TGTGCCAGCAGCTTGGCCGGGAGGGAGGAAAAACTGTTTTTT

d_call: .
j_call: TRBJ1-3
cdr3_length: 13
v_call: TRBV29-1
clone_size: .
cdr3_aa: CSVLLNTGNTIYF
cdr3_nt: TGCAGCGTACTTCTGAATACTGGAAACACCATATATTTT

d_call: .
j_call: TRBJ1-4
cdr3_length: 12
v_call: TRBV28
clone_size: .
cdr3_aa: CASSPGSWGPVF
cdr3_nt: TGTGCCAGCAGTCCCGGGAGTTGGGGCCCTGTTTTT

d_call: .
j_call: TRBJ1-3
cdr3_length: 17
v_call: TRBV11-2
clone_size: .
cdr3_aa: CASSSISGRGSGNTIYF
cdr3_nt: TGTGCCAGCAGCTCAATTTCGGGCAGGGGCTCTGGAAACACCATATATTTT

d_call: TRBD1
j_call: TRBJ2-3
cdr3_length: 16
v_call: TRBV4-1
clone_size: .
cdr3_aa: CASSRAPGQYTDTQYF
cdr3_nt: TGCGCCAGCAGCCGAGCCCCGGGACAGTACACAGATACGCAGTATTTT

d_call: TRBD1
j_call: TRBJ2-7
cdr3_length: 16
v_call: TRBV5-1
clone_size: .
cdr3_aa: CASSLPMGQGSYEQYF
cdr3_nt: TGCGCCAGCAGCCTTCCTATGGGACAGGGTTCTTACGAGCAGTACTTC

d_call: .
j_call: TRBJ1-2
cdr3_length: 13
v_call: TRBV3-1/TRBV3-2
clone_size: .
cdr3_aa: CASSQVGVYGYTF
cdr3_nt: TGTGCCAGCAGCCAAGTAGGGGTCTATGGCTACACCTTC

d_call: .
j_call: TRBJ1-1
cdr3_length: 12
v_call: TRBV6-5
clone_size: .
cdr3_aa: CASTSRLGEAFF
cdr3_nt: TGTGCCAGCACCTCTCGCCTAGGTGAAGCTTTCTTT

d_call: .
j_call: TRBJ2-1
cdr3_length: 14
v_call: TRBV2
clone_size: .
cdr3_aa: CASSRTNSYNEQFF
cdr3_nt: TGTGCCAGCAGTAGGACAAACTCCTACAATGAGCAGTTCTTC

d_call: TRBD1
j_call: TRBJ1-1
cdr3_length: 15
v_call: TRBV3-1/TRBV3-2
clone_size: .
cdr3_aa: CASSQKDRVGTEAFF
cdr3_nt: TGTGCCAGCAGCCAAAAGGACAGGGTAGGCACTGAAGCTTTCTTT

d_call: TRBD1
j_call: TRBJ1-5
cdr3_length: 15
v_call: TRBV19
clone_size: once
cdr3_aa: CASKRTGEGNQPQHF
cdr3_nt: TGTGCCAGTAAAAGGACAGGGGAGGGGAATCAGCCCCAGCATTTT

d_call: .
j_call: TRBJ1-2
cdr3_length: 11
v_call: TRBV10-1
clone_size: once
cdr3_aa: CANTDGYGYTF
cdr3_nt: TGCGCCAATACTGACGGGTATGGCTACACCTTC

d_call: TRBD1
j_call: TRBJ1-3
cdr3_length: 15
v_call: TRBV9
clone_size: .
cdr3_aa: CASSVRGGTGNTIYF
cdr3_nt: TGTGCCAGCAGCGTACGAGGGGGCACAGGAAACACCATATATTTT

d_call: TRBD1
j_call: TRBJ1-6
cdr3_length: 16
v_call: TRBV6-1
clone_size: once
cdr3_aa: CASSARDRVNNSPLHF
cdr3_nt: TGTGCCAGCAGTGCCCGGGACAGGGTCAATAATTCACCCCTCCACTTT

d_call: .
j_call: TRBJ2-1
cdr3_length: 16
v_call: TRBV19
clone_size: .
cdr3_aa: CASSIQRLSSYNEQFF
cdr3_nt: TGTGCCAGTAGTATCCAGCGGCTTAGCTCCTACAATGAGCAGTTCTTC

d_call: .
j_call: TRBJ2-7
cdr3_length: 14
v_call: TRBV6-5
clone_size: .
cdr3_aa: CASSHGLLSNEQYF
cdr3_nt: TGTGCCAGCAGTCACGGACTGTTAAGCAACGAGCAGTACTTC

d_call: .
j_call: TRBJ1-5
cdr3_length: 13
v_call: TRBV30
clone_size: .
cdr3_aa: CAWRDQGFQPQHF
cdr3_nt: TGTGCCTGGAGAGACCAGGGGTTTCAGCCCCAGCATTTT

d_call: TRBD1
j_call: TRBJ2-1
cdr3_length: 15
v_call: TRBV27
clone_size: .
cdr3_aa: CASSPSDRGASEQFF
cdr3_nt: TGTGCCAGCAGTCCCTCGGACAGGGGGGCGAGTGAGCAGTTCTTC

d_call: TRBD2
j_call: TRBJ2-5
cdr3_length: 16
v_call: TRBV5-6
clone_size: .
cdr3_aa: CASSVGLAGSRRTQYF
cdr3_nt: TGTGCCAGCAGCGTGGGACTAGCGGGCTCAAGGCGGACCCAGTACTTC